The TCR beta chain described here comes from a study of blood T cell repertoires in COVID-19. Study context: The cDNA or gDNA used as material had been derived from T cells, B-cell-depleted T cells, or PBMCs.

Per the study methods: Cell counts per sample came from amplifying reference gene primers. Assay used: immunoSEQ multiplex PCR; TCRdb lists only in-frame clones, some missing. The V and J calls and the clone size are those of that table, but D and trimming were determined from the DNA. The sample comprises around 100,000 clones, 87% of which are singletons, and approximately 2% rests with the top ten. The V end was cut by 5 bases, the J end by 4 bases, with 20 bases between. The CDR3 loop spans 15 amino acids. CDR1 SQVTM and CDR2 ANQGSEA come from the germline V gene. The chain combines TRBV29-1 with TRBJ2-5; the D gene is possibly TRBD1 (6 bases). Sequencing was done on a sample of peripheral blood. This TCR derives from a man in his fifties or sixties with active COVID-19. The CDR3 reads CSVRGGERGTETQYF. The CDR3 bases are TGCAGCGTTCGAGGGGGTGAGAGGGGGACAGAGACCCAGTACTTC.